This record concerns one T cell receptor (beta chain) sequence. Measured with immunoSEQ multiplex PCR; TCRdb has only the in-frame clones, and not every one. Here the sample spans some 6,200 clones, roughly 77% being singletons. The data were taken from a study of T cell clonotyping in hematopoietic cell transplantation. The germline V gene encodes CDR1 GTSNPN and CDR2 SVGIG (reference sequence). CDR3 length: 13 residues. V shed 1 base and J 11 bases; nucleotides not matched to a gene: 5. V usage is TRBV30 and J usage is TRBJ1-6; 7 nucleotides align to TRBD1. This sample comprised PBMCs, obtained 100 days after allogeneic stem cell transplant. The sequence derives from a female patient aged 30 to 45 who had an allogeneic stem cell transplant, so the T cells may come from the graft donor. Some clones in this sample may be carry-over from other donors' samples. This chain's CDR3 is CAWSEGGETPLHF. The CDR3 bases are TGTGCCTGGAGTGAAGGGGGCGAGACACCCCTCCACTTT.